These T cell receptor beta chains were read from a single sample in a study of sequential checkpoint blockade in melanoma. Using immunoSEQ multiplex PCR, the repertoire was profiled, and TCRdb retains in-frame clones only, with some absent. The sample consists of thousands of clones, approximately 58% of them appearing once. The sample here was CD8+ T cells sorted from blood (inferred from file names), taken from a patient given nivolumab and ipilimumab in sequence. The receptors shown here come from a human donor with melanoma. CDR3s include the opening cysteine and the closing phenylalanine or tryptophan. The order of the fields is CDR3 length, clone size, D gene, J gene, V gene, CDR3 DNA, CDR3 protein. D genes are given only for firm matches. The size of a clone is reported for some rows only, either as once, few or many, or as a class for expanded clones.

>15|few|TRBD2|TRBJ2-7|TRBV5-4
TGTGCCAGCAGCTTCGACGGGACTAGCGGGGCCGAGCAGTACTTC
CASSFDGTSGAEQYF
>16|NA|TRBD1|TRBJ2-7|TRBV18
TGTGCCAGCTCACCCCAAGACAGGGATGGATACTACGAGCAGTACTTC
CASSPQDRDGYYEQYF
>14|NA|TRBD1|TRBJ1-1|TRBV19
TGTGCCAGTAGTCCGGCAGGGGGATGGACTGAAGCTTTCTTT
CASSPAGGWTEAFF
>15|few|TRBD1|TRBJ2-7|TRBV6-1
TGTGCCAGCAGTGAAACCCGGGGACAGCTACGGGAGCAGTACTTC
CASSETRGQLREQYF
>15|NA|TRBD2|TRBJ2-7|TRBV5-1
TGCGCCAGCAGCTTGGCCGCGGGGGGATACTACGAGCAGTACTTC
CASSLAAGGYYEQYF
>13|few|NA|TRBJ2-7|TRBV6-6
TGTGCCAGCAGTTACGTTTTACGGGACGAGCAGTACTTC
CASSYVLRDEQYF
>16|NA|NA|TRBJ1-1|TRBV4-3
TGCGCCAGCAGCCCTTTCTTGACTGTTCTGAACACTGAAGCTTTCTTT
CASSPFLTVLNTEAFF
>11|NA|TRBD1|TRBJ2-7|TRBV9
TGTGCCAGCGGGGACAGGGACGAGCAGTACTTC
CASGDRDEQYF
>13|NA|NA|TRBJ1-6|TRBV6-5
TGTGCCAGCGGGTGGGGGCCAGATTCACCCCTCCACTTT
CASGWGPDSPLHF
>13|NA|TRBD1|TRBJ1-2|TRBV6-5
TGTGCCAGCAGTACAGGGGGGAATTATGGCTACACCTTC
CASSTGGNYGYTF
>15|NA|TRBD1|TRBJ1-1|TRBV28
TGTGCCAGCAGTCCACCAAAGGGACAGGGGCAGGTAGCTTTCTTT
CASSPPKGQGQVAFF
>15|NA|NA|TRBJ1-6|TRBV13
TGTGCCAGCAGCTTAGCCCTGGGAGGAAATTCACCCCTCCACTTT
CASSLALGGNSPLHF
>13|NA|NA|TRBJ2-7|TRBV5-1
TGCGCCAGCAGCCCTACAGGGACCTACGAGCAGTACTTC
CASSPTGTYEQYF
>17|medium-sized|TRBD1|TRBJ2-7|TRBV5-6
TGTGCCAGCACCGTCAAAGGGGGCAGGAATAGATTCTACGAGCAGTACTTC
CASTVKGGRNRFYEQYF
>12|NA|NA|TRBJ1-2|TRBV5-4
TGTGCCAGCAGGTCAGGGGCGGATGGCTACACCTTC
CASRSGADGYTF
>15|NA|TRBD1|TRBJ2-7|TRBV4-1
TGCGCCAGCAGCCACCTAAGGACAGGTTCTAGCGAGCAGTACTTC
CASSHLRTGSSEQYF
>12|few|NA|TRBJ2-1|TRBV12-5
TGTGCTAGCACGGGGGACGGCAGGGAGCAGTTCTTC
CASTGDGREQFF
>14|once|NA|TRBJ2-7|TRBV9
TGTGCCAGCAGCGTAGCTTCCGGGAACTACGAGCAGTACTTC
CASSVASGNYEQYF
>13|few|TRBD1|TRBJ2-7|TRBV19
TGTGCCAGTCGGGACAGGCTCTCCTACGAGCAGTACTTC
CASRDRLSYEQYF
>13|NA|NA|TRBJ1-1|TRBV19
TGTGCCAGTAGTATAGTCGTGAACACTGAAGCTTTCTTT
CASSIVVNTEAFF
>15|NA|TRBD2|TRBJ2-7|TRBV28
TGTGCCAGCAGAGCACTAGCGGGGGGATCCTACGAGCAGTACTTC
CASRALAGGSYEQYF
>14|once|TRBD1|TRBJ2-7|TRBV11-2
TGTGCCAGCAGCCCGGGACAGGGGGCCTACGAGCAGTACTTC
CASSPGQGAYEQYF
>13|NA|NA|TRBJ2-7|TRBV5-1
TGCGCCAGCAGCTCAACAGGGTTCTACGAGCAGTACTTC
CASSSTGFYEQYF
>14|NA|NA|TRBJ2-3|TRBV28
TGTGCCAGCAGTTTCGTGGCGGGCACAGATACGCAGTATTTT
CASSFVAGTDTQYF
>14|NA|NA|TRBJ2-7|TRBV27
TGTGCCAGCAGTTTCGAACAGGGAAGCGGCGAGCAGTACTTC
CASSFEQGSGEQYF
>12|NA|NA|TRBJ2-1|TRBV2
TGTGCCAGCCTAGTCTATGGGTATGAGCAGTTCTTC
CASLVYGYEQFF
>13|few|TRBD1|TRBJ2-7|TRBV6-1
TGTGCCAGCAGGGAGGACAGGGGGTACGAGCAGTACTTC
CASREDRGYEQYF
>16|NA|TRBD2|TRBJ2-7|TRBV18
TGTGCCAGCTCACGAGATAGCGGGGGTAACTCCTACGAGCAGTACTTC
CASSRDSGGNSYEQYF
>14|NA|NA|TRBJ2-7|TRBV7-2
TGTGCCAGCAGCCCCACGCTATCCAACTACGAGCAGTACTTC
CASSPTLSNYEQYF
>17|NA|NA|TRBJ2-7|TRBV7-9
TGTGCCAGCAGCTCTGAAAGGGACAAGTTCCCTCCCTACGAGCAGTACTTC
CASSSERDKFPPYEQYF
>14|NA|TRBD2|TRBJ2-5|TRBV6-1
TGTGCCAGCAGTTCTGGGGGGGGATGGCAGACCCAGTACTTC
CASSSGGGWQTQYF
>13|NA|NA|TRBJ1-1|TRBV30
TGTGCCTGGATAGGACAGCCGAACACTGAAGCTTTCTTT
CAWIGQPNTEAFF
>16|NA|TRBD1|TRBJ1-3|TRBV9
TGTGCCAGCAGCGCCGGACAGGGGGTATTCGGAAACACCATATATTTT
CASSAGQGVFGNTIYF
>15|NA|TRBD1|TRBJ2-6|TRBV19
TGTGCCAGTATCGCAGGGGGCTTTGGGGCCAACGTCCTGACTTTC
CASIAGGFGANVLTF
>15|NA|NA|TRBJ1-5|TRBV28
TGTGCCAGCAGTTTAATAAGGGGGAGCAATCAGCCCCAGCATTTT
CASSLIRGSNQPQHF
>15|NA|NA|TRBJ2-7|TRBV4-1
TGCGCCAGCAGCCCGGAGCGGTCTACGTCCTACGAGCAGTACTTC
CASSPERSTSYEQYF
>14|NA|NA|TRBJ2-1|TRBV6-6
TGTGCCAGCAGTTTTATCGGGGAGTACAATGAGCAGTTCTTC
CASSFIGEYNEQFF
>13|NA|NA|TRBJ1-5|TRBV9
TGTGCCAGCAGCGAAACGGTTAATCAGCCCCAGCATTTT
CASSETVNQPQHF
>12|medium-sized|NA|TRBJ1-1|TRBV18
TGTGCCAGCTCACCTATGAACACTGAAGCTTTCTTT
CASSPMNTEAFF
>17|NA|NA|TRBJ1-4|TRBV4-1
TGCGCCAGCAGGGATAGGGGTTCTCAAACCCTTAATGAAAAACTGTTTTTT
CASRDRGSQTLNEKLFF
>14|NA|NA|TRBJ1-1|TRBV6-6
TGTGCCAGCAGTTACTTTGTCGGGGGGACTGAAGCTTTCTTT
CASSYFVGGTEAFF
>15|few|TRBD1|TRBJ2-7|TRBV4-1
TGCGCCAGCAGCCAAACCTCAGGGGGTCGGTACGAGCAGTACTTC
CASSQTSGGRYEQYF
>15|few|NA|TRBJ1-6|TRBV6-1
TGTGCCAGCAGTGAAGCAGGTGAAGGGGCATCACCCCTCCACTTT
CASSEAGEGASPLHF
>13|NA|NA|TRBJ2-7|TRBV5-5
TGTGCCAGCAGCTACAGGGTTTCCTACGAGCAGTACTTC
CASSYRVSYEQYF
>16|few|NA|TRBJ1-3|TRBV9
TGTGCCAGCAGCGCGCATCAGGGTAAGGCTGGAAACACCATATATTTT
CASSAHQGKAGNTIYF
>14|NA|TRBD1|TRBJ1-1|TRBV27
TGTGCCAGCAGGACCGGGACAGTGAGGGCTGAAGCTTTCTTT
CASRTGTVRAEAFF
>12|NA|NA|TRBJ1-2|TRBV5-1
TGCGCCAGCAGAAGGGGGGGCGATGGCTACACCTTC
CASRRGGDGYTF
>13|NA|TRBD1|TRBJ1-2|TRBV27
TGTGCCAGCAGTACTGGACAGGGAGATGGCTACACCTTC
CASSTGQGDGYTF
>15|NA|NA|TRBJ1-1|TRBV28
TGTGCCAGCAGTTCTCTTCGCCAGGCTTGGACTGAAGCTTTCTTT
CASSSLRQAWTEAFF
>13|NA|TRBD1|TRBJ2-7|TRBV29-1
TGCAGCGTTCCCGGACAGGGGGCCGGGGAGCAGTACTTC
CSVPGQGAGEQYF
>14|NA|NA|TRBJ2-7|TRBV5-1
TGCGCCAGCAGCTTTCGGGGAGAGGCCTACGAGCAGTACTTC
CASSFRGEAYEQYF
>12|few|NA|TRBJ2-7|TRBV6-1
TGTGCCAGCAACAGGGACTCCTACGAGCAGTACTTC
CASNRDSYEQYF
>14|few|NA|TRBJ2-2|TRBV2
TGTGCCAGCAGTGAATGGCAGGCCACCGGGGAGCTGTTTTTT
CASSEWQATGELFF